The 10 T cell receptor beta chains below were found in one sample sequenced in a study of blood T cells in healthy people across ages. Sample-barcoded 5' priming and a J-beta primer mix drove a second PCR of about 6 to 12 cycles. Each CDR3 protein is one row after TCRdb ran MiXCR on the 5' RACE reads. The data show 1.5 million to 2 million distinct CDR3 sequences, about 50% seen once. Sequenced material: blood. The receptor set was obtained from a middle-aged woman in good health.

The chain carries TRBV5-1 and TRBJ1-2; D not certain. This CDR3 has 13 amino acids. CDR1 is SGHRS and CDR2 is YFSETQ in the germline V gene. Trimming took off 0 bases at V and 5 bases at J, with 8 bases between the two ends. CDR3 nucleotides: TGCGCCAGCAGCTTGGACAGTAAATATGGCTACACCTTC. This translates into CASSLDSKYGYTF. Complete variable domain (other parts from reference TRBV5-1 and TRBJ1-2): KAGVTQTPRYLIKTRGQQVTLSCSPISGHRSVSWYQQTPGQGLQFLFEYFSETQRNKGNFPGRFSGRQFSNSRSEMNVSTLELGDSALYLCASSLDSKYGYTFGSGTRLTVV.

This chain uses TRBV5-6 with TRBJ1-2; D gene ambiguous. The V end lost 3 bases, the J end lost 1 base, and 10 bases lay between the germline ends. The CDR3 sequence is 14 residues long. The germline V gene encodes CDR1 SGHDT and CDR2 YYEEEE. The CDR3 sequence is CASSSWGINYGYTF. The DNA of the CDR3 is TGTGCCAGCAGCTCCTGGGGAATTAACTATGGCTACACCTTC.

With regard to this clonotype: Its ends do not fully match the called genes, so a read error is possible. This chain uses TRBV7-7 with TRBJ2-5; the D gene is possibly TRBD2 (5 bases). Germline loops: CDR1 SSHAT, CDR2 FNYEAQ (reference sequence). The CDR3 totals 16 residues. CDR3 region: CASSLGRAGPQETRYF. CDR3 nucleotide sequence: TGTGCTAGCAGCTTAGGGCGGGCGGGTCCCCAAGAGACCCGGTACTTC.

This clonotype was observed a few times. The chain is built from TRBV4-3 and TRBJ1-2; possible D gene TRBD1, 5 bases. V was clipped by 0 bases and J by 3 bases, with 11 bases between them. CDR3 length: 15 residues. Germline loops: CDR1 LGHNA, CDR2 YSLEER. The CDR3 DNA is TGCGCCAGCAGCCAAGACTCCGGGACCCACTATGGCTACACCTTC. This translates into CASSQDSGTHYGYTF.

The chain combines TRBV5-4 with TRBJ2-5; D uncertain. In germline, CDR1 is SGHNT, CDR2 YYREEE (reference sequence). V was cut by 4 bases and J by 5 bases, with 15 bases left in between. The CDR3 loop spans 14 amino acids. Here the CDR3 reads CASSVNIDGETQYF. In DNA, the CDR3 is TGTGCCAGCAGCGTGAATATAGACGGCGAGACCCAGTACTTC.

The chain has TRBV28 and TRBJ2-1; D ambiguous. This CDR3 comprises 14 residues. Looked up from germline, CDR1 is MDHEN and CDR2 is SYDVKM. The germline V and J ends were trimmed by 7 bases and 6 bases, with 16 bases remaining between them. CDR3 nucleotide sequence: TGTGCCAGCAACCAAGGTAGTGAAACCAATGAGCAGTTCTTC. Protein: CASNQGSETNEQFF.

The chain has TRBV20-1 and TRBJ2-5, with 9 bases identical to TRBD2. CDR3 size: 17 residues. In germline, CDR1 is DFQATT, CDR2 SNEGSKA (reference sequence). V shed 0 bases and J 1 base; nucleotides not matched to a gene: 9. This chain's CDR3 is CSAREGPAGGRQETQYF. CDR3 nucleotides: TGCAGTGCTAGAGAGGGTCCAGCGGGGGGACGCCAAGAGACCCAGTACTTC.

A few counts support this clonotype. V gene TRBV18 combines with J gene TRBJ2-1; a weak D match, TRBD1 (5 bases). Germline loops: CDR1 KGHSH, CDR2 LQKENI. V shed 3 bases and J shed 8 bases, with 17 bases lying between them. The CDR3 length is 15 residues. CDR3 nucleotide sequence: TGTGCCAGCTCACCCACCAGGGTTGATGGGTATGAGCAGTTCTTC. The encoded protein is CASSPTRVDGYEQFF.

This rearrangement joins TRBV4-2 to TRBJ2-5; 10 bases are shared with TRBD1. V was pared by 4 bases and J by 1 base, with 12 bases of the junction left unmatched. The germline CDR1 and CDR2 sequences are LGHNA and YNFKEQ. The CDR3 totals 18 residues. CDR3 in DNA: TGTGCCAGCAGCCGAAGACAGGGGGCGGGGAGGGCCCAAGAGACCCAGTACTTC. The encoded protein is CASSRRQGAGRAQETQYF.

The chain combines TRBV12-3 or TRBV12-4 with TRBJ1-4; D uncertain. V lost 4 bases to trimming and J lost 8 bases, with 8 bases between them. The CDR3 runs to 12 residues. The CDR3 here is CASSYAREKLFF. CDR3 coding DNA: TGTGCCAGCAGTTACGCTCGGGAAAAACTGTTTTTT.